The 19 T cell receptor beta chains below were found in one sample sequenced in a study of blood T cell repertoires in COVID-19. TCRdb's copy holds only in-frame clones and misses some; the assay was immunoSEQ multiplex PCR. Among approximately 96,000 clones, more than 65% were seen once, and the ten largest hold 9.5% to 12%. Sequencing input: peripheral blood. These receptors all stem from a woman of 80 years or more with acute or convalescent COVID-19.

The chain has TRBV28 and TRBJ2-7; D is ambiguous. Germline values: CDR1 MDHEN, CDR2 SYDVKM. CDR3 length: 13 amino acids. Trimming shortened V by 2 bases and J by 1 base, and 6 bases separated the two germline ends. DNA for the CDR3: TGTGCCAGCAGTTTAGTCAATTCCTACGAGCAGTACTTC. Translated: CASSLVNSYEQYF.

The rearrangement joins TRBV28 to TRBJ1-5, with 9 bases matching TRBD1. The CDR3 runs to 15 residues. Germline V gives CDR1 MDHEN, CDR2 SYDVKM. The junction had 8 bases not matched to a gene; V was cut back by 6 bases and J by 5 bases. This CDR3 is CASSRGTGNYQPQHF. In DNA form, the CDR3 reads TGTGCCAGCAGCAGAGGGACAGGGAATTATCAGCCCCAGCATTTT.

This clone was detected many times. V and J are TRBV7-2 and TRBJ2-5; 10 bases align to TRBD2. J gave up 5 bases and V 5 bases, and 8 bases lay outside the gene matches. CDR1 and CDR2 (germline): SGHTA, FQGNSA. This CDR3 comprises 15 residues. CDR3 sequence: CASSRSGGIWETQYF. As DNA, the CDR3 is TGTGCCAGCAGCCGTAGCGGGGGGATTTGGGAGACCCAGTACTTC.

The rearrangement uses TRBV24-1 and TRBJ1-1; tentative D call: TRBD1 (5 bases). Germline CDR1 reads KGHDR; CDR2 reads SFDVKD. V lost 4 bases and J lost 3, with 8 bases in between. The CDR3 has 13 residues. The CDR3 bases are TGTGCCACCAGTGAGGGCAGGGACACTGAAGCTTTCTTT. Amino acids: CATSEGRDTEAFF.

V gene TRBV28 combines with J gene TRBJ1-1, with 7 bases lining up with TRBD1. The CDR3 spans 14 residues. From germline, CDR1 is MDHEN and CDR2 SYDVKM. V trimming: 5 bases; J trimming: 1 base; junction bases outside the gene matches: 4. The CDR3 sequence: CASSPGTANTEAFF. In DNA form, the CDR3 reads TGTGCCAGCAGTCCCGGGACAGCGAACACTGAAGCTTTCTTT.

This clone was counted a few times. The chain carries TRBV25-1 and TRBJ1-2; 7 bases fit TRBD1. In germline, CDR1 is MGHDK, CDR2 SYGVNS. The CDR3 has 14 amino acids. Trimming removed 4 bases from V and 5 bases from J; junction bases left unmatched: 7. The CDR3 spells CASSGHQTGYGYTF. CDR3 in DNA: TGTGCCAGCAGTGGCCATCAGACAGGGTATGGCTACACCTTC.

The chain is built from TRBV24-1 and TRBJ2-1, with D tentatively TRBD1 (5 bases). The CDR3 runs to 14 residues. V lost 4 bases and J 6 bases, leaving 12 bases between the germline ends. Germline V lookup: CDR1 KGHDR, CDR2 SFDVKD. The CDR3 spells CATSEPARANEQFF. CDR3 DNA sequence: TGTGCCACCAGTGAACCCGCCAGGGCCAATGAGCAGTTCTTC.

V is TRBV5-1 and J is TRBJ2-5; perhaps TRBD2 as D (7 bases). V was cut by 4 bases and J by 1 base, with 11 bases left in between. The germline V gene has CDR1 SGHRS and CDR2 YFSETQ. This CDR3 comprises 14 residues. The CDR3 loop reads CASSGGGPQETQYF. Here the CDR3 DNA reads TGCGCCAGCAGCGGGGGGGGCCCCCAAGAGACCCAGTACTTC.

The genes are TRBV7-9 and TRBJ2-3, with D possibly TRBD1 on 5 matching bases. The V gene's germline CDR1 is SEHNR and CDR2 FQNEAQ (reference sequence). V was shortened by 5 bases and J by 0 bases, with 15 bases between the two germline ends. The CDR3 length is 16 residues. CDR3 in DNA: TGTGCCAGCAGCCCACTTTCGGACACCAGCACAGATACGCAGTATTTT. Translating it yields CASSPLSDTSTDTQYF.

The chain recombines TRBV7-2 with TRBJ1-2, with D uncertain. From germline, CDR1 is SGHTA and CDR2 FQGNSA. Trimming removed 1 base at V and 4 bases at J, with 13 bases between. This CDR3 contains 15 residues. The CDR3 sequence: CASSLEGSGSYGYTF. CDR3 coding DNA: TGTGCCAGCAGCTTAGAAGGTTCAGGTTCCTATGGCTACACCTTC. Drawing the rest from reference TRBV7-2 and TRBJ1-2, the complete variable domain is GAGVSQSPSNKVTEKGKDVELRCDPISGHTALYWYRQSLGQGLEFLIYFQGNSAPDKSGLPSDRFSAERTGGSVSTLTIQRTQQEDSAVYLCASSLEGSGSYGYTFGSGTRLTVV.

The chain uses TRBV25-1 and TRBJ1-2; D remains unclear. Germline V gene sequence: CDR1 MGHDK, CDR2 SYGVNS. This CDR3 region has 14 residues. V lost 2 bases and J 4 bases, leaving 11 bases between the germline ends. The CDR3: CASSEGSGAYGYTF. The CDR3, as DNA: TGTGCCAGCAGTGAAGGGAGCGGCGCCTATGGCTACACCTTC.

The chain employs TRBV25-1 and TRBJ1-3; TRBD1 matches at 7 bases. The CDR3 is 13 residues long. J lost 8 bases, V lost 6 bases, and 7 bases had no gene match. Germline-derived CDR1 and CDR2 are MGHDK and SYGVNS. CDR3 protein: CASSRDSWDTIYF. The CDR3 DNA sequence: TGTGCCAGCAGCCGGGACAGTTGGGACACCATATATTTT. Variable domain in full (rest from reference TRBV25-1 and TRBJ1-3): EADIYQTPRYLVIGTGKKITLECSQTMGHDKMYWYQQDPGMELHLIHYSYGVNSTEKGDLSSESTVSRIRTEHFPLTLESARPSHTSQYLCASSRDSWDTIYFGEGSWLTVV.

This sequence joins TRBV19 and TRBJ2-1; 8 bases are shared with TRBD1. From germline, CDR1 is LNHDA and CDR2 SQIVND (reference sequence). CDR3 length: 15 amino acids. The junction had 3 bases not matched to a gene; V was cut back by 4 bases and J by 1 base. The CDR3 protein is CASSSNRGSYNEQFF. CDR3 bases: TGTGCCAGTAGTAGCAACAGGGGGTCCTACAATGAGCAGTTCTTC.

In DNA, the CDR3 is TGTGCCAGTAGTAGAGTAGCTAACTATGGCTACACCTTC. Translation: CASSRVANYGYTF. The rearrangement joins TRBV19 to TRBJ1-2; D unclear. Germline CDR1 LNHDA, CDR2 SQIVND (reference sequence). Trimming removed 4 bases from V and 0 bases from J, with 6 bases in between. The CDR3 loop spans 13 amino acids.

The chain carries TRBV11-3 and TRBJ1-1; unclear D gene. V lost 5 bases and J lost 3, with 10 bases in between. The CDR3 is made up of 13 amino acids. The V gene's germline CDR1 is SGHNT and CDR2 YENEEA. CDR3 in amino acids: CASSRRGDTEAFF. In nucleotides, the CDR3 is TGTGCCAGCAGCCGGCGCGGGGACACTGAAGCTTTCTTT.

The chain has TRBV28 and TRBJ1-3, with D possibly TRBD1 on 5 matching bases. Between the trimmed V and J ends, which lost 3 bases and 0 bases, there was a span of 18 bases. The CDR3 runs 18 residues. The germline CDR1 and CDR2 sequences are MDHEN and SYDVKM. The CDR3 sequence is CASSFRVGHRTSGNTIYF. The CDR3 DNA follows: TGTGCCAGCAGTTTTCGGGTTGGGCACAGGACCTCTGGAAACACCATATATTTT.

The genes are TRBV12-3 or TRBV12-4 and TRBJ1-2; TRBD1 aligns across 7 bases. The CDR3 length is 13 residues. Unmatched junction bases numbered 4, after V lost 5 bases and J lost 4 bases. The CDR3 DNA sequence: TGTGCCAGCAGTAGGGGACAGTCCTATGGCTACACCTTC. It codes for CASSRGQSYGYTF.

This chain uses TRBV7-6 with TRBJ2-3; D may be TRBD2 (6 bases). The V end lost 2 bases, the J end lost 4 bases, and 16 bases lay between the germline ends. In germline, CDR1 is SGHVS, CDR2 FNYEAQ. The CDR3 length is 16 residues. CDR3: CASSLSGGTAADTQYF. DNA for the CDR3: TGTGCCAGCAGCTTATCGGGCGGGACCGCCGCAGATACGCAGTATTTT.

The chain links TRBV5-1 to TRBJ2-3; tentative D call: TRBD1 (6 bases). The CDR3 extends over 14 amino acids. CDR1 and CDR2 from the germline V gene are SGHRS and YFSETQ. V shed 7 bases and J shed 0 bases, with 12 bases lying between them. DNA for the CDR3: TGCGCCAGCCGCACAGGGCCTAGCACAGATACGCAGTATTTT. It is translated as CASRTGPSTDTQYF.